This T cell receptor beta chain stems from a study of cytotoxic CD8 clonotypes in ibrutinib-treated CLL. Across the whole study: Following a median 12 months of treatment, with a range of 6 to 36, response samples were taken. Whole-study results and caveats: Baseline values of clonality outstripped age-matched healthy donors and followed circulating CD8+ T-cell counts. Upon ibrutinib response clonality rose, and upon progression it fell back toward baseline.

This clone was recorded once. The antigen remains undetermined. The germline V gene encodes CDR1 MGHRA and CDR2 YSYEKL. The CDR3 extends over 16 amino acids. V lost 4 bases and J lost 4; bases outside the gene matches: 9. TCRdb keeps only in-frame clones here, not all; method: immunoSEQ multiplex PCR. The data show about 310,000 clones, about 80% seen once. The sequence was collected from a human donor with chronic lymphocytic leukemia. The genes are TRBV4-1 and TRBJ2-5; TRBD2 matches at 10 bases. Source: PBMCs, taken before ibrutinib treatment. CDR3 nucleotide sequence: TGCGCCAGCAGCCCCGGAAGCGGGAGGGCCCCAGAGACCCAGTACTTC. This gives the protein CASSPGSGRAPETQYF.